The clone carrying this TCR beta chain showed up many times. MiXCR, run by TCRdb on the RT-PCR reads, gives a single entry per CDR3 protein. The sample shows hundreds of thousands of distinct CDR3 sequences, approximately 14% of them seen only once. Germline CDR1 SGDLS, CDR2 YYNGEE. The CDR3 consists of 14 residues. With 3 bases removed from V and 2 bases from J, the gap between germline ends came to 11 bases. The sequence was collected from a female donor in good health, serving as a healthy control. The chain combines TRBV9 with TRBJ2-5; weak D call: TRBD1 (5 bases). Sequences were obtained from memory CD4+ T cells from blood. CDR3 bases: TGTGCCAGCAGCGCGTGGGGCGAACAAGAGACCCAGTACTTC. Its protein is CASSAWGEQETQYF.